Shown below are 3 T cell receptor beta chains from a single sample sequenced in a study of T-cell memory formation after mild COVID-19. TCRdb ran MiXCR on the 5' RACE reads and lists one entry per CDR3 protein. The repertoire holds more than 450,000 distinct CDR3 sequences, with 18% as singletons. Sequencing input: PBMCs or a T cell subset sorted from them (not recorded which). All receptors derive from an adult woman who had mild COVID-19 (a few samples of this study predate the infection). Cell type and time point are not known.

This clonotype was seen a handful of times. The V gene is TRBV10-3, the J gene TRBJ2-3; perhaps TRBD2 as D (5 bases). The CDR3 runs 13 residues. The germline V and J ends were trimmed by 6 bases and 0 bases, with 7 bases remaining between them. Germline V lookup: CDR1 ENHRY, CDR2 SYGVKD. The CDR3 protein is CAIRDFSTDTQYF. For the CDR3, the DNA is TGTGCCATCAGGGACTTTAGCACAGATACGCAGTATTTT.

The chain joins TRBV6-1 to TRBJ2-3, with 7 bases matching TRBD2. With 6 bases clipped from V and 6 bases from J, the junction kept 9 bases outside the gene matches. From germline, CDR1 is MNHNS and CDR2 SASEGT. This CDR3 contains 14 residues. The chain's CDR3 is CASRERGPPDTQYF. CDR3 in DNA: TGTGCCAGCAGGGAGCGGGGTCCCCCGGATACGCAGTATTTT.

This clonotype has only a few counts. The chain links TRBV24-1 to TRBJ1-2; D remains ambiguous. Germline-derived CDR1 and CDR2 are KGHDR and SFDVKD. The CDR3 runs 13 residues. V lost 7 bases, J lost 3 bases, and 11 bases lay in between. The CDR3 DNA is TGTGCCACCAGGGATCGGAGGGACTATGGCTACACCTTC. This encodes CATRDRRDYGYTF.